This T cell receptor beta chain was recorded in a study of response to subunit inactivated influenza vaccine. Germline assignment: CDR1 GTSNPN and CDR2 SVGIG (reference sequence). There are 14 residues in the CDR3. J lost 6 bases, V lost 8 bases, and 11 bases had no gene match. In TCRdb, the RT-PCR reads were re-called with MiXCR into one record per CDR3 protein. Found here are 400,000 to 650,000 distinct CDR3 sequences, around 7.9% of them singletons; the top ten hold approximately 14%. The chain has TRBV30 and TRBJ2-3, with 10 bases lining up with TRBD2. The sequencing used PBMCs from blood, collected less than 30 months after vaccination. This clonotype was sampled from a man in his fifties or sixties who received an inactivated influenza vaccine. The CDR3 reads CAGSGLAIRDTQYF. DNA for the CDR3: TGTGCCGGCTCGGGACTAGCGATCCGCGATACGCAGTATTTT.